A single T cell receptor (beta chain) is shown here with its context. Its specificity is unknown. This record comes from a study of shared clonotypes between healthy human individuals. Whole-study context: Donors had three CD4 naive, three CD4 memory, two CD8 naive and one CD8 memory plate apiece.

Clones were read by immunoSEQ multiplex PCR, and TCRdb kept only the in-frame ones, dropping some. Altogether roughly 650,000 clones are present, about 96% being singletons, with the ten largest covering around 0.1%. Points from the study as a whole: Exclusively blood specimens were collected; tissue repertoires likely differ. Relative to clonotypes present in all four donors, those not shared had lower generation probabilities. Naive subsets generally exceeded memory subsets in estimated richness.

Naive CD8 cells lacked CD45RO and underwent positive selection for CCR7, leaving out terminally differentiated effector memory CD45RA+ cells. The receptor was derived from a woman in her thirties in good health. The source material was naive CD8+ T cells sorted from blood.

The DNA for the CDR3 is TGTGCCAGCAGCCGACGACCGGGACAGGGGGCAGGCGGGGAGCTGTTTTTT. It yields the protein CASSRRPGQGAGGELFF. V gene TRBV7-8 combines with J gene TRBJ2-2, with 12 nucleotides matching TRBD1. This CDR3 has 17 residues. V lost 5 bases, J lost 7 bases, and 11 bases stayed unmatched. Per germline, CDR1 SGHVS and CDR2 FQNEAQ.